The 20 T cell receptor beta chains listed next were all sequenced from one sample in a study of blood T cells in healthy people across ages (dated by TCRdb to between 2014 and 2017). To prepare the library, 5' RACE was applied. The sequencer was an Illumina HiSeq 2500. A second PCR of about 6 to 12 cycles was performed with a sample-barcoded 5' primer and a J-beta primer mix. Starting from the raw public reads, TCRdb applied fastp trimming at Q25, assembled clones with MiXCR and retained in-frame beta chains. Identical CDR3 protein sequences are pooled into one entry, listed with their most common genes and DNA. In this sample the table shows about 730,000 distinct CDR3 sequences, around 40% of which occur a single time. 20% to 25% of the sample rests with the top ten. Source material: blood. Every receptor here comes from a woman in her sixties in good health.

This sequence joins TRBV7-2 and TRBJ2-7; D perhaps matches TRBD2 (6 bases). Germline V gene data show CDR1 as SGHTA and CDR2 as FQGNSA. This CDR3 comprises 14 residues. Between the trimmed V and J ends, which lost 3 bases and 6 bases, there was a span of 15 bases. CDR3 nucleotide sequence: TGTGCCAGCAGCTTCAAAGGGGAGGCCCGCGAGCAGTACTTC. Translating it yields CASSFKGEAREQYF.

There are a few counts of this clonotype. The chain joins TRBV27 to TRBJ1-1; 7 bases match TRBD1. Germline V CDR1 and CDR2: MNHEY, SMNVEV (reference sequence). The CDR3 has 13 residues. Trimming removed 3 bases from V and 4 bases from J; junction bases left unmatched: 2. CDR3: CASSLRQGTEAFF. In nucleotides, the CDR3 is TGTGCCAGCAGTTTGAGACAGGGCACTGAAGCTTTCTTT.

V gene TRBV11-2 combines with J gene TRBJ2-5; unclear D gene. In germline, CDR1 is SGHAT, CDR2 FQNNGV. This CDR3 contains 13 residues. Trimming removed 5 bases from V and 5 bases from J, with 12 bases in between. The CDR3 region is CASSPSDGETQYF. CDR3 nucleotides: TGTGCCAGCAGCCCGTCCGATGGGGAGACCCAGTACTTC.

The rearrangement links TRBV30 to TRBJ1-6, with D possibly matching TRBD1 (5 bases). Between the trimmed V and J ends, which lost 0 bases and 2 bases, there was a span of 8 bases. CDR1 and CDR2 from the germline V gene are GTSNPN and SVGIG (reference sequence). The CDR3 covers 15 residues. The CDR3 bases are TGTGCCTGGAGTGTGGGGACTACCTATAATTCACCCCTCCACTTT. Protein product: CAWSVGTTYNSPLHF.

The chain has TRBV4-2 and TRBJ2-7; D might be TRBD1 (6 bases). In germline, CDR1 is LGHNA, CDR2 YNFKEQ. The V end was cut by 4 bases, the J end by 7 bases, with 17 bases between. There are 14 residues in the CDR3. In DNA form, the CDR3 reads TGTGCCAGCAGCCCAGCGGACAGCCACAATGAGCAGTACTTC. This encodes CASSPADSHNEQYF.

This clonotype was counted at least ten times. The V call is TRBV29-1, the J call TRBJ2-7; possibly TRBD1 or TRBD2 for D (6 bases each). Germline V lookup: CDR1 SQVTM, CDR2 ANQGSEA. This CDR3 has 13 amino acids. V was pared by 5 bases and J by 4 bases, with 15 bases between. Written as DNA, the CDR3 is TGCAGCGTTATGATAGGGGGAGGATACGAGCAGTACTTC. This encodes CSVMIGGGYEQYF.

The chain joins TRBV4-2 to TRBJ2-1; D gene uncertain. Germline V gene data show CDR1 as LGHNA and CDR2 as YNFKEQ. The CDR3 extends over 11 amino acids. Trimming removed 1 base at V and 9 bases at J, with 4 bases between. CDR3 nucleotides: TGTGCCAGCAGCCAAGGATTTGAGCAGTTCTTC. Its protein product is CASSQGFEQFF.

This clonotype has at least ten counts. The V and J genes are TRBV20-1 and TRBJ2-1; TRBD2 aligns across 11 bases. Per germline, CDR1 DFQATT and CDR2 SNEGSKA (reference sequence). The CDR3 covers 14 residues. Trimming took 6 bases from V and 4 from J; bases not matched to a gene: 5. The CDR3 spells CSASGLADYNEQFF. CDR3 coding DNA: TGCAGTGCGTCGGGACTAGCGGATTACAATGAGCAGTTCTTC.

The chain employs TRBV9 and TRBJ2-1, with D maybe TRBD1 (6 bases). V was shortened by 8 bases and J by 6 bases, with 15 bases between the two germline ends. The CDR3 loop spans 13 amino acids. Germline V gene sequence: CDR1 SGDLS, CDR2 YYNGEE. The CDR3 sequence is CARPAQGTNEQFF. The CDR3 DNA follows: TGTGCCAGACCCGCACAGGGAACCAATGAGCAGTTCTTC.

There are a few counts of this clonotype. The gene calls are TRBV3-1 and TRBJ1-1; D is unclear. The V gene's germline CDR1 is LGHDT and CDR2 YNNKEL (reference sequence). CDR3 length: 12 amino acids. V lost 4 bases and J 6 bases, leaving 9 bases between the germline ends. CDR3 loop: CASSPGGPEAFF. CDR3 nucleotides: TGTGCCAGCAGCCCTGGTGGACCTGAAGCTTTCTTT.

The chain combines TRBV24-1 with TRBJ2-2; D may be TRBD2 (6 bases). CDR3 length equals 11 residues. Trimming shortened V by 9 bases and J by 5 bases, and 6 bases separated the two germline ends. In germline, CDR1 is KGHDR, CDR2 SFDVKD. The CDR3 loop is CATAGTGELFF. CDR3 bases: TGTGCCACCGCGGGAACCGGGGAGCTGTTTTTT.

The chain links TRBV4-1 to TRBJ2-7; tentatively, D is TRBD2 (6 bases). TRBJ2-5 matches the DNA end more closely, so the J call is doubtful. The germline V gene encodes CDR1 MGHRA and CDR2 YSYEKL. The CDR3 is 16 residues long. CDR3 amino acids: CASSQGVWGTVETQYF. CDR3 nucleotides: TGCGCCAGCAGCCAAGGTGTCTGGGGGACTGTAGAGACCCAGTACTTC.

This clonotype was picked up many times. The CDR3: CASSVRSSGAGEQYF. The CDR3 region has the DNA TGTGCCAGCAGCGTAAGGTCTAGCGGGGCTGGCGAGCAGTACTTC. The chain uses TRBV9 and TRBJ2-7; 9 nucleotides line up with TRBD2. Trimming took 1 base from V and 6 from J; bases not matched to a gene: 8. Germline V lookup: CDR1 SGDLS, CDR2 YYNGEE. The CDR3 runs 15 residues.

The V and J genes are TRBV11-2 and TRBJ2-2; 7 bases align to TRBD2. The CDR3 contains 14 residues. V shed 5 bases, J shed 4 bases, and the junction held 4 bases outside the gene matches. Germline values: CDR1 SGHAT, CDR2 FQNNGV. The CDR3 protein is CASSRSGATGELFF. The CDR3 DNA reads TGTGCCAGCAGCCGGAGCGGGGCCACCGGGGAGCTGTTTTTT.

This clonotype has ten or more counts. The chain uses TRBV7-8 and TRBJ2-4; no firm D call. CDR1 and CDR2 from the germline V gene are SGHVS and FQNEAQ. The CDR3 spans 16 residues. V lost 5 bases, J lost 0 bases, and 14 bases lay in between. The CDR3 spells CASSPLRRIAKNIQYF. In DNA, the CDR3 is TGTGCCAGCAGCCCGCTCAGGAGAATAGCCAAAAACATTCAGTACTTC.

This rearrangement joins TRBV7-3 to TRBJ2-3, with 10 bases fitting TRBD2. Germline V gene data show CDR1 as SGHTA and CDR2 as FQGTGA. Losses at the gene ends were 2 bases for V and 6 bases for J; bases not matched to a gene: 11. The length of the CDR3 is 17 residues. The CDR3 nucleotides are TGTGCCAGCAGCTTAGGAGGGGTAGCGGGAGGAATTGATACGCAGTATTTT. This encodes CASSLGGVAGGIDTQYF.

CDR3 sequence reads: CASSYSPLDLGGYEQYF. DNA of the CDR3: TGTGCCAGCAGTTACTCGCCCCTCGACCTTGGCGGCTACGAGCAGTACTTC. The chain combines TRBV6-6 with TRBJ2-7; no clear D. Germline V lookup: CDR1 MNHNY, CDR2 SVGAGI (reference sequence). V gave up 0 bases and J gave up 3 bases, with 18 bases separating them. The CDR3 sequence is 17 residues long.

The chain has TRBV12-3 or TRBV12-4 and TRBJ2-5; D is unclear. The CDR3 is 13 amino acids. V shed 3 bases and J shed 5 bases, with 10 bases lying between them. Here the CDR3 reads CASSLDGRETQYF. DNA of the CDR3: TGTGCCAGCAGTTTGGACGGCCGGGAGACCCAGTACTTC.

This clonotype was seen only a few times. This chain joins TRBV20-1 and TRBJ2-1; 11 nucleotides align to TRBD2. Germline V gene sequence: CDR1 DFQATT, CDR2 SNEGSKA (reference sequence). The CDR3 covers 15 residues. Losses at the gene ends were 3 bases for V and 7 bases for J; bases not matched to a gene: 8. CDR3 nucleotide sequence: TGCAGTGCTAGTTCAGGACTAGCGGGCGGGAATGAGCAGTTCTTC. Encoded protein: CSASSGLAGGNEQFF.

V gene TRBV18 combines with J gene TRBJ2-1; no definite D call. The CDR3 is made up of 13 amino acids. Germline lookup yields CDR1 KGHSH and CDR2 LQKENI. V was cut by 0 bases and J by 10 bases, with 10 bases left in between. The CDR3 sequence: CASSPPRAGEQFF. CDR3 nucleotides: TGTGCCAGCTCACCACCAAGGGCTGGGGAGCAGTTCTTC.